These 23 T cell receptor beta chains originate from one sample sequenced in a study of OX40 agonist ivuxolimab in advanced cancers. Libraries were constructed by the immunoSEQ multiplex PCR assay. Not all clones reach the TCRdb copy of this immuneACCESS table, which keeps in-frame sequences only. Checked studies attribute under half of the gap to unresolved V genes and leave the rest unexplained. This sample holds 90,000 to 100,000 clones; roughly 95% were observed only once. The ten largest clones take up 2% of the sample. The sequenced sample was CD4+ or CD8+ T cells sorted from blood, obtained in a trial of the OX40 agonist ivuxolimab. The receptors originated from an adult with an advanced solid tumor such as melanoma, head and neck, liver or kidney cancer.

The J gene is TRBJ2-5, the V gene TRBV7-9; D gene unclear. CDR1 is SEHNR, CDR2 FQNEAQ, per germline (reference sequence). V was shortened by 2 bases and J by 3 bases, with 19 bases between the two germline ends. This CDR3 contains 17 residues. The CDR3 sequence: CASSLTLSGVGEETQYF. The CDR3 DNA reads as TGTGCCAGCAGCTTAACGTTAAGTGGAGTAGGAGAAGAGACCCAGTACTTC.

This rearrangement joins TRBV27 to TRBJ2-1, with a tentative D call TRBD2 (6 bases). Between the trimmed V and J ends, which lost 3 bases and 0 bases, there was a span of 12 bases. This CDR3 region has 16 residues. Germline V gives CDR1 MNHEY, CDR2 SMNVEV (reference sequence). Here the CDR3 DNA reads TGTGCCAGCAGTTTGGCTAGCGCGAGCTCCTACAATGAGCAGTTCTTC. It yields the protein CASSLASASSYNEQFF.

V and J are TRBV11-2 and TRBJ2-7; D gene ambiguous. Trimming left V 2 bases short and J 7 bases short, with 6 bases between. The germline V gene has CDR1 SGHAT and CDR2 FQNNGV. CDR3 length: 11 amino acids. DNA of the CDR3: TGTGCCAGCAGCTTATCTGATGAGCAGTACTTC. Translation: CASSLSDEQYF. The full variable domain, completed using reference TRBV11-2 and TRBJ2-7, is EAGVAQSPRYKIIEKRQSVAFWCNPISGHATLYWYQQILGQGPKLLIQFQNNGVVDDSQLPKDRFSAERLKGVDSTLKIQPAKLEDSAVYLCASSLSDEQYFGPGTRLTVT.

In nucleotides, the CDR3 is TGTGCCAGCAGCTTAGATCATAGCGGTAACGCTTTCTTT. It codes for CASSLDHSGNAFF. This chain joins TRBV7-2 and TRBJ1-1; D ambiguous. There are 13 residues in the CDR3. Trimming removed 1 base from V and 11 bases from J, with 14 bases in between. From germline, CDR1 is SGHTA and CDR2 FQGNSA. The full variable domain, in which reference TRBV7-2 and TRBJ1-1 provide the parts outside the CDR3, is GAGVSQSPSNKVTEKGKDVELRCDPISGHTALYWYRQSLGQGLEFLIYFQGNSAPDKSGLPSDRFSAERTGGSVSTLTIQRTQQEDSAVYLCASSLDHSGNAFFGQGTRLTVV.

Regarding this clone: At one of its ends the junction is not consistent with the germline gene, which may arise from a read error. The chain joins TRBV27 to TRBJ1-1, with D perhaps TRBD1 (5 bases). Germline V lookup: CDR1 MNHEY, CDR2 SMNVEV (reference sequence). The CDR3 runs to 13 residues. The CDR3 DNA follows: TGTGCCAGCAATGGGGGGATGAATACTGAAGCTTTCTTT. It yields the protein CASNGGMNTEAFF.

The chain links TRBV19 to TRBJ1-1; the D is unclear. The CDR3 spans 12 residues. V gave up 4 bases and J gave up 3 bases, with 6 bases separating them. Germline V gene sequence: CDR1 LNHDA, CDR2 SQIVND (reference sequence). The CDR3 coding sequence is TGTGCCAGTAGTAATTGGTACACTGAAGCTTTCTTT. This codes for CASSNWYTEAFF.

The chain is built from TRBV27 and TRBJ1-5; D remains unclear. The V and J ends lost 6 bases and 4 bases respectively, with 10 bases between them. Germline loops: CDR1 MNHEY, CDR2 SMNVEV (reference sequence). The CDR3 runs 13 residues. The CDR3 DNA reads TGTGCCAGCAGCCGAGGTAGTAATCAGCCCCAGCATTTT. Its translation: CASSRGSNQPQHF.

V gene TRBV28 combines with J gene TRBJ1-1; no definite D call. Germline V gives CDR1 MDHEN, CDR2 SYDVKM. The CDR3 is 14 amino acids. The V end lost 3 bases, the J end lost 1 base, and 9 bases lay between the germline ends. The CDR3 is CASSFAGENTEAFF. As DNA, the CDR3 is TGTGCCAGCAGTTTCGCCGGGGAGAACACTGAAGCTTTCTTT.

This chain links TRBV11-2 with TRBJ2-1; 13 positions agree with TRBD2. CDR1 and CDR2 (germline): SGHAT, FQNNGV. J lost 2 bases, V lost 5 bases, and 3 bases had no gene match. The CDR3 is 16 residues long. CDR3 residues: CASSALAGGAYNEQFF. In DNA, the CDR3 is TGTGCCAGCAGCGCACTAGCGGGGGGGGCCTACAATGAGCAGTTCTTC.

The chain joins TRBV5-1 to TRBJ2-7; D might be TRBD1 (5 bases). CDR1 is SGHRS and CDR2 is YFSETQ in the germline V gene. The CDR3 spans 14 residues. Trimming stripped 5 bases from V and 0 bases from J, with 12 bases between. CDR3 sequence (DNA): TGCGCCAGCAGTGAAGGGGTGATCTCCTACGAGCAGTACTTC. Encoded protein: CASSEGVISYEQYF.

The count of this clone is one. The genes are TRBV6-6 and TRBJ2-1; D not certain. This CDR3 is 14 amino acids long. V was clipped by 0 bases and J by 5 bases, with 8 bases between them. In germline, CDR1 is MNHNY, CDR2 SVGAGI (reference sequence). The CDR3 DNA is TGTGCCAGCAGTTACTCCCTAATGGACAATGAGCAGTTCTTC. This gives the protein CASSYSLMDNEQFF.

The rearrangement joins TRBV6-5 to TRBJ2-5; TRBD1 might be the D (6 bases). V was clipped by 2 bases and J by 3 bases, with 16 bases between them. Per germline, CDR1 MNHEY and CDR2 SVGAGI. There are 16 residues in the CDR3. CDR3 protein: CASSYGANYREETQYF. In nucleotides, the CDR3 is TGTGCCAGCAGTTACGGTGCTAACTACAGGGAAGAGACCCAGTACTTC.

CDR3 region: CASSPTLDREETQYF. As DNA, the CDR3 is TGTGCCAGCAGTCCCACACTCGACAGGGAAGAGACCCAGTACTTC. The chain recombines TRBV7-9 with TRBJ2-5, with TRBD1 identical over 7 bases. The junction had 10 bases not matched to a gene; V was cut back by 6 bases and J by 3 bases. CDR1 is SEHNR and CDR2 is FQNEAQ in the germline V gene (reference sequence). CDR3 size: 15 residues. Together with reference TRBV7-9 and TRBJ2-5, the CDR3 gives the full variable domain: DTGVSQNPRHKITKRGQNVTFRCDPISEHNRLYWYRQTLGQGPEFLTYFQNEAQLEKSRLLSDRFSAERPKGSFSTLEIQRTEQGDSAMYLCASSPTLDREETQYFGPGTRLLVL.

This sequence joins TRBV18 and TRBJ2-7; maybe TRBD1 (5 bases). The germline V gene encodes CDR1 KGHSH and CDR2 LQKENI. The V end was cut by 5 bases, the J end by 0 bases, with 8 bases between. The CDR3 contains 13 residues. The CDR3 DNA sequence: TGTGCCAGCTCAAGCGACAGCTCCTACGAGCAGTACTTC. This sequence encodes CASSSDSSYEQYF.

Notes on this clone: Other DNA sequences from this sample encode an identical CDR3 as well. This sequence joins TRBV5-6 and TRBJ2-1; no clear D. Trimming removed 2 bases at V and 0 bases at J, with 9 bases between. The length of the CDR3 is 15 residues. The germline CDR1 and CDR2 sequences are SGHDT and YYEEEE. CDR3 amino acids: CASSLSRSSYNEQFF. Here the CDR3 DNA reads TGTGCCAGCAGCTTAAGTCGGAGCTCCTACAATGAGCAGTTCTTC.

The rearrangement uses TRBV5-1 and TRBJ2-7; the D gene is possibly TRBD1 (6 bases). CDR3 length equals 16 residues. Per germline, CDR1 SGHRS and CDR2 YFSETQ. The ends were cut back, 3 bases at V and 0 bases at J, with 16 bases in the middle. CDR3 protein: CASSSLERDNSYEQYF. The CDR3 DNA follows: TGCGCCAGCAGCTCACTCGAAAGGGACAACTCCTACGAGCAGTACTTC.

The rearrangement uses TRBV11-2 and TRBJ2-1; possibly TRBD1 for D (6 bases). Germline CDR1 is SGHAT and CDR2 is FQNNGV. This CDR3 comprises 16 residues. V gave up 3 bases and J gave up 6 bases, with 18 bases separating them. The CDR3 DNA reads TGTGCCAGCAGCTTTGCGGACAGTTCGTATCGCAATGAGCAGTTCTTC. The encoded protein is CASSFADSSYRNEQFF.

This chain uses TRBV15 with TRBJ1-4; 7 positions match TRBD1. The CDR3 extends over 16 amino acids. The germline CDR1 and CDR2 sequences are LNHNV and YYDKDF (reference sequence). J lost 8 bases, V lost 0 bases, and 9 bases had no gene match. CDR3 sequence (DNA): TGTGCCACCAGCAGAGAAATCCAGGGGGTAGAGGAAAAACTGTTTTTT. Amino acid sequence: CATSREIQGVEEKLFF.

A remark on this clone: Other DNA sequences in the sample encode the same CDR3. CDR3 sequence: CASSLGTSYEQYF. CDR3 in DNA: TGTGCCAGCAGTCTTGGGACTTCGTACGAGCAGTACTTC. This sequence joins TRBV27 and TRBJ2-7; weak D call: TRBD2 (6 bases). Trimming removed 5 bases at V and 4 bases at J, with 12 bases between. This CDR3 spans 13 amino acids. Germline V gene sequence: CDR1 MNHEY, CDR2 SMNVEV (reference sequence).

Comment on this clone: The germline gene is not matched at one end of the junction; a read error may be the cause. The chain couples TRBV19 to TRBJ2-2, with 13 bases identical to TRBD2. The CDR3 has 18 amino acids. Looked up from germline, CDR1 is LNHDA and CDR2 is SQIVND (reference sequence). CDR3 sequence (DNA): TGTGCCAGTAGTGCCCACTCGGGGACTAGCGGGGAACACCGGGGAGCTGTTTTT. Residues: CASSAHSGTSGEHRGAVF.

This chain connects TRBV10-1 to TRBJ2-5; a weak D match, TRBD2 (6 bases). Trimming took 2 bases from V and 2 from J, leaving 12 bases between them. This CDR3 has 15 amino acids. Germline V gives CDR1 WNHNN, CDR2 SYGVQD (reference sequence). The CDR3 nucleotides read TGCGCCAGCAGTGAGGGGGTTGCGGGGCAAGAGACCCAGTACTTC. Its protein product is CASSEGVAGQETQYF.

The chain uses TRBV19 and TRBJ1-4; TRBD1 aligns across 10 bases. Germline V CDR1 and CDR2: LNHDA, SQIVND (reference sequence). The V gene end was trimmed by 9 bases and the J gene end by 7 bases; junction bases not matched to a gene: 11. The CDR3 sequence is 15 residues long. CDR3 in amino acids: CASSPTTGGGEKLFF. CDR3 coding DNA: TGTGCCAGCTCACCCACGACAGGGGGCGGTGAAAAACTGTTTTTT.

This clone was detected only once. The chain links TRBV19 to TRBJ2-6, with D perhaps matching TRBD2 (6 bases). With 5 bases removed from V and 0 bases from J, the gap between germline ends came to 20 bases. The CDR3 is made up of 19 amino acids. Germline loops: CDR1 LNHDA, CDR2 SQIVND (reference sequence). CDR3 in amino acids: CASSVGAGGPDSGANVLTF. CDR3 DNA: TGTGCCAGTAGTGTTGGGGCAGGAGGGCCCGACTCTGGGGCCAACGTCCTGACTTTC.